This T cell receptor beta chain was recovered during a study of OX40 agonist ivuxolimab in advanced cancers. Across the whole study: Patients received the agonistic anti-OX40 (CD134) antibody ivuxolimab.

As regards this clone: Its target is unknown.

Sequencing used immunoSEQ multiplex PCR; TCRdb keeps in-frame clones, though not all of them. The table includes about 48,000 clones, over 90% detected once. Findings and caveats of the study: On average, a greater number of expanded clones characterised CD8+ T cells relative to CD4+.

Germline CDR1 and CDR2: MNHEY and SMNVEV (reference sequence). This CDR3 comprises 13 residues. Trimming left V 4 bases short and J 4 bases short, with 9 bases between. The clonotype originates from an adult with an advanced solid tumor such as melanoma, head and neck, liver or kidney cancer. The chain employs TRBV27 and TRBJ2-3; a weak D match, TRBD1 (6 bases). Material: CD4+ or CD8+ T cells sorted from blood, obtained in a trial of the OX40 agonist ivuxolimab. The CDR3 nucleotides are TGTGCCAGCAGTTGGCGACAGGCAGATACGCAGTATTTT. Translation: CASSWRQADTQYF.